A single TCR beta chain is shown here with its context. Antigen specificity is unknown. These data are taken from a study of OX40 agonist ivuxolimab in advanced cancers. About the research overall: Dose-escalation patients had hepatocellular carcinoma, melanoma, renal cell or head and neck cancer. Study findings and constraints: Nonresponders included some who also had low normalized T-cell clonal expansion.

The table came from immunoSEQ multiplex PCR; TCRdb's copy has only in-frame clones and leaves some out. The table records 90,000 to 120,000 clones, approximately 90% of them present only once. V was shortened by 5 bases and J by 9 bases, with 20 bases between the two germline ends. CDR1 is MNHNY and CDR2 is SVGAGI in the germline V gene (reference sequence). The CDR3 extends over 15 amino acids. This receptor was taken from an adult with an advanced solid tumor such as melanoma, head and neck, liver or kidney cancer. The sample here was CD4+ or CD8+ T cells sorted from blood, taken in a trial of the OX40 agonist ivuxolimab. The chain carries TRBV6-6 and TRBJ2-1, with D tentatively TRBD1 (6 bases). CDR3 protein: CASSRTGFEGPEQFF. CDR3 coding DNA: TGTGCCAGCAGTCGCACAGGGTTTGAGGGGCCTGAGCAGTTCTTC.